Presented here are 27 T cell receptor beta chains from one specimen sequenced in a study of cytomegalovirus exposure and HLA in healthy donors. Both 60 Vbeta primers and 13 Jbeta primers went into the PCR. Assay used: immunoSEQ multiplex PCR; TCRdb lists only in-frame clones, some missing. The sample includes 95,000 to 150,000 clones, 70% to 80% of them seen just once. Input material: PBMCs. The receptors stem from a woman aged 40 to 50 in good health and CMV-seropositive.

V is TRBV5-1 and J is TRBJ1-1; D is undetermined. Looked up from germline, CDR1 is SGHRS and CDR2 is YFSETQ. Trimming took 4 bases from V and 1 from J, leaving 8 bases between them. The CDR3 spans 13 residues. This chain's CDR3 is CASSTRENTEAFF. The CDR3 DNA reads TGCGCCAGCAGCACTAGGGAGAACACTGAAGCTTTCTTT.

The J gene is TRBJ1-2, the V gene TRBV7-2; D perhaps matches TRBD1 (5 bases). This CDR3 is 14 amino acids long. V lost 1 base and J 8 bases, leaving 14 bases between the germline ends. CDR1 and CDR2 (germline): SGHTA, FQGNSA. CDR3: CASSLGAGSRGYTF. CDR3 sequence (DNA): TGTGCCAGCAGCTTAGGGGCAGGGTCGCGGGGCTACACCTTC.

This clone occurred a few times. The chain recombines TRBV14 with TRBJ1-2, with TRBD1 identical over 7 bases. CDR1 and CDR2 (germline): SGHDN, FVKESK. This CDR3 contains 16 residues. Losses at the gene ends were 3 bases for V and 6 bases for J; bases not matched to a gene: 13. The CDR3 is CASSHTGTDERNGYTF. Here the CDR3 DNA reads TGTGCCAGCAGCCATACCGGGACAGATGAAAGGAATGGCTACACCTTC.

CDR3 DNA: TGTGCCAGTAACCAGGCCCTAGCGGGGGGCCTCCAATTTACAGATACGCAGTATTTT. Translating gives CASNQALAGGLQFTDTQYF. The V gene is TRBV19, the J gene TRBJ2-3; 11 bases map to TRBD2. Looked up from germline, CDR1 is LNHDA and CDR2 is SQIVND (reference sequence). This CDR3 has 19 amino acids. The V and J ends lost 7 bases and 3 bases, in that order; junction bases with no gene match: 18.

Only one count was recorded for this clone. V gene TRBV19 combines with J gene TRBJ1-2; D is uncertain. The CDR3 has 14 residues. Germline V gives CDR1 LNHDA, CDR2 SQIVND (reference sequence). Trimming left V 1 base short and J 3 bases short, with 9 bases between. In DNA, the CDR3 is TGTGCCAGTAGTATAGGTCAGAACCACTATGGCTACACCTTC. Its protein product is CASSIGQNHYGYTF.

The chain links TRBV7-9 to TRBJ2-5, with a possible D match to TRBD2 (6 bases). This CDR3 is 13 amino acids long. V lost 11 bases and J lost 2, with 15 bases in between. Germline V gene sequence: CDR1 SEHNR, CDR2 FQNEAQ (reference sequence). The CDR3 protein is CAAAAGLQETQYF. The CDR3 DNA reads as TGTGCCGCCGCGGCGGGGCTACAAGAGACCCAGTACTTC.

This clone was seen once. The chain uses TRBV7-9 and TRBJ2-1; 9 bases are shared with TRBD1. With 5 bases clipped from V and 10 bases from J, the junction kept 6 bases outside the gene matches. The germline gives CDR1 SEHNR, CDR2 FQNEAQ (reference sequence). The CDR3 is 13 residues long. The CDR3 loop reads CASSMDRGGEQFF. CDR3 DNA: TGTGCCAGCAGCATGGACAGGGGCGGGGAGCAGTTCTTC.

V gene TRBV4-1 combines with J gene TRBJ1-1; no firm D call. The CDR3 runs 15 residues. Germline CDR1 is MGHRA and CDR2 is YSYEKL. The germline V and J ends were trimmed by 6 bases and 3 bases, with 17 bases remaining between them. The CDR3 nucleotides are TGCGCCAGCAGTCCCTCGCGGGGTGTGGACACTGAAGCTTTCTTT. Translated, it gives CASSPSRGVDTEAFF.

The chain recombines TRBV11-1 with TRBJ1-1; D gene unclear. V lost 5 bases and J 3 bases, leaving 4 bases between the germline ends. The CDR3 is 11 amino acids. The germline gives CDR1 SGHAT, CDR2 FQDESV (reference sequence). The CDR3 loop is CASSLYTEAFF. CDR3 in DNA: TGTGCCAGCAGCCTCTACACTGAAGCTTTCTTT.

The chain has TRBV7-8 and TRBJ1-2; maybe TRBD1 (6 bases). The CDR3 has 12 amino acids. Germline V gene lookup returns CDR1 SGHVS and CDR2 FQNEAQ. Trimming pared 5 bases from V and 8 bases from J, leaving 12 bases between. The CDR3 nucleotides are TGTGCCAGCAGCAGTACCAGGGGCGGCTACACCTTC. It codes for CASSSTRGGYTF.

This rearrangement joins TRBV18 to TRBJ2-5; no reliable D call. Germline V gene data show CDR1 as KGHSH and CDR2 as LQKENI. The V end was cut by 4 bases, the J end by 1 base, with 13 bases between. The CDR3 runs to 15 residues. The CDR3 loop reads CASSRSQRSQETQYF. The CDR3 DNA sequence: TGTGCCAGCTCACGAAGTCAGAGGAGCCAAGAGACCCAGTACTTC. The complete variable domain, with remaining parts taken from reference TRBV18 and TRBJ2-5, reads NAGVMQNPRHLVRRRGQEARLRCSPMKGHSHVYWYRQLPEEGLKFMVYLQKENIIDESGMPKERFSAEFPKEGPSILRIQQVVRGDSAAYFCASSRSQRSQETQYFGPGTRLLVL.

This chain links TRBV29-1 with TRBJ1-2, with 8 bases aligning to TRBD1. Trimming took 4 bases from V and 0 from J; bases not matched to a gene: 4. CDR1 SQVTM and CDR2 ANQGSEA come from the germline V gene. CDR3 length: 14 amino acids. As DNA, the CDR3 is TGCAGCGTTGCAGGGGGCGAAACTAACTATGGCTACACCTTC. Amino acid sequence: CSVAGGETNYGYTF.

The rearrangement uses TRBV5-4 and TRBJ1-4; 7 nucleotides line up with TRBD1. Looked up from germline, CDR1 is SGHNT and CDR2 is YYREEE (reference sequence). The CDR3 loop spans 15 amino acids. Unmatched junction bases numbered 6, after V lost 1 base and J lost 6 bases. CDR3 nucleotides: TGTGCCAGCAGCTTGAGCCGGGACAGCCATGAAAAACTGTTTTTT. This sequence encodes CASSLSRDSHEKLFF.

The V and J genes are TRBV7-9 and TRBJ1-1; D is unclear. The germline V gene encodes CDR1 SEHNR and CDR2 FQNEAQ (reference sequence). Trimming took off 2 bases at V and 4 bases at J, with 8 bases between the two ends. The CDR3 sequence is 13 residues long. The CDR3 DNA follows: TGTGCCAGCAGCTTAAATACGGGCACTGAAGCTTTCTTT. Translation: CASSLNTGTEAFF. Full variable domain (rest looked up from reference TRBV7-9 and TRBJ1-1): DTGVSQNPRHKITKRGQNVTFRCDPISEHNRLYWYRQTLGQGPEFLTYFQNEAQLEKSRLLSDRFSAERPKGSFSTLEIQRTEQGDSAMYLCASSLNTGTEAFFGQGTRLTVV.

The chain is built from TRBV5-1 and TRBJ1-5; D is unresolved. The V end lost 0 bases, the J end lost 0 bases, and 4 bases lay between the germline ends. The V gene's germline CDR1 is SGHRS and CDR2 YFSETQ. The CDR3 consists of 14 residues. The CDR3 nucleotides are TGCGCCAGCAGCTTGGATTATAGCAATCAGCCCCAGCATTTT. It translates to CASSLDYSNQPQHF.

This chain joins TRBV7-9 and TRBJ2-7, with a tentative D call TRBD2 (5 bases). Germline loops: CDR1 SEHNR, CDR2 FQNEAQ (reference sequence). The ends were cut back, 2 bases at V and 4 bases at J, with 12 bases in the middle. This CDR3 has 14 amino acids. CDR3 nucleotides: TGTGCCAGCAGCTTAACCGGGATAGGGTACGAGCAGTACTTC. It translates to CASSLTGIGYEQYF.

This clone was observed once. The chain has TRBV6-5 and TRBJ1-3; TRBD1 matches 7 bases. CDR1 is MNHEY, CDR2 SVGAGI, per germline. With V trimmed by 2 bases and J by 0 bases, 4 bases remained unmatched. The CDR3 covers 16 residues. Here the CDR3 reads CASSYLGQDSGNTIYF. The CDR3 bases are TGTGCCAGCAGTTACCTAGGACAGGACTCTGGAAACACCATATATTTT.

The chain links TRBV5-1 to TRBJ1-6, with 8 positions matching TRBD1. Unmatched junction bases numbered 4, after V lost 5 bases and J lost 9 bases. The CDR3 is 13 residues long. Looked up from germline, CDR1 is SGHRS and CDR2 is YFSETQ. The CDR3 DNA follows: TGCGCCAGCAGGACCGACAGGGGTTCACCCCTCCACTTT. It codes for CASRTDRGSPLHF.

This clone was counted a single time. This chain uses TRBV2 with TRBJ1-2; D not resolved. Trimming removed 5 bases at V and 0 bases at J, with 13 bases between. Germline V gives CDR1 SNHLY, CDR2 FYNNEI. The CDR3 runs to 15 residues. DNA of the CDR3: TGTGCCAGCAGTTTACAGATGAACTCTAACTATGGCTACACCTTC. Amino acids: CASSLQMNSNYGYTF.

This clone showed up just a few times. The chain employs TRBV19 and TRBJ2-3, with D perhaps TRBD2 (7 bases). The V gene lost 4 bases and the J gene lost 1 base, with 15 bases spanning the gap. The CDR3 has 16 amino acids. Looked up from germline, CDR1 is LNHDA and CDR2 is SQIVND (reference sequence). The chain's CDR3 is CASSRGGGWGTDTQYF. CDR3 in DNA: TGTGCCAGTAGTAGGGGAGGGGGTTGGGGCACAGATACGCAGTATTTT.

This chain's CDR3 is CASWGQGLGAFF. As DNA, the CDR3 is TGTGCCAGCTGGGGACAGGGTCTAGGGGCTTTCTTT. This chain uses TRBV28 with TRBJ1-1; 9 bases agree with TRBD1. The CDR3 extends over 12 amino acids. J was trimmed by 11 bases and V by 8 bases; bases with no gene match: 9. Looked up from germline, CDR1 is MDHEN and CDR2 is SYDVKM.

The genes are TRBV10-3 and TRBJ1-2, with 7 bases fitting TRBD1. The CDR3 consists of 18 residues. Germline V gene lookup returns CDR1 ENHRY and CDR2 SYGVKD. Germline trimming cut 2 bases from V and 0 bases from J; bases unmatched to any gene: 12. CDR3 nucleotides: TGTGCCATCAGTGAGCCCCCCGGAAGACAGGGCACTAACTATGGCTACACCTTC. Residues: CAISEPPGRQGTNYGYTF.

V and J are TRBV6-4 and TRBJ2-7; perhaps TRBD2 as D (5 bases). With 7 bases removed from V and 6 bases from J, the gap between germline ends came to 10 bases. CDR1 is MRHNA, CDR2 SNTAGT, per germline. The CDR3 is 11 residues long. DNA of the CDR3: TGTGCCAGCACGGCCGGGGTCGAGCAGTACTTC. Residues: CASTAGVEQYF.

The rearrangement uses TRBV4-1 and TRBJ1-1; a weak D match, TRBD1 (5 bases). This CDR3 spans 15 amino acids. Trimming stripped 0 bases from V and 6 bases from J, with 14 bases between. Per the germline V gene, CDR1 is MGHRA and CDR2 is YSYEKL. The CDR3 nucleotides are TGCGCCAGCAGCCAAGACAGTGACAGAATCCCTGAAGCTTTCTTT. It is translated as CASSQDSDRIPEAFF.

The V gene is TRBV7-6, the J gene TRBJ1-1, with TRBD1 matching over 11 bases. The CDR3 has 18 residues. V lost 6 bases to trimming and J lost 6 bases; unmatched junction nucleotides: 18. Germline CDR1 is SGHVS and CDR2 is FNYEAQ. In nucleotides, the CDR3 is TGTGCCAGCAGTCAACTATGGACAGGGGGCATGGACCCGGCTGAAGCTTTCTTT. Its translation: CASSQLWTGGMDPAEAFF.

V and J are TRBV4-1 and TRBJ1-1; 11 bases line up with TRBD1. V lost 3 bases, J lost 5 bases, and 8 bases stayed unmatched. CDR3 length equals 16 residues. CDR1 is MGHRA and CDR2 is YSYEKL in the germline V gene. CDR3 amino acids: CASSHFAGTGGTEAFF. The CDR3 bases are TGCGCCAGCAGCCATTTCGCCGGGACAGGGGGAACTGAAGCTTTCTTT.

Written as DNA, the CDR3 is TGTGCCAGCAGCTTAGGCCTCAGGGAGACCCAGTACTTC. Protein product: CASSLGLRETQYF. The chain couples TRBV7-2 to TRBJ2-5; D uncertain. Deletions cut 1 base from V and 5 bases from J, with 8 bases between. CDR1 SGHTA and CDR2 FQGNSA come from the germline V gene. The length of the CDR3 is 13 residues.